The entry below gives a single T cell receptor beta chain sequence along with its context. These data belong to a study of cytomegalovirus exposure and HLA in healthy donors. 13 Jbeta primers and 60 Vbeta primers were used for the PCR. Only in-frame clones appear in the TCRdb table, and some are missing; sequencing was by immunoSEQ multiplex PCR. The record lists fewer than 150,000 clones, of which the ten most abundant hold 2%. This CDR3 has 12 residues. V lost 1 base, J lost 12 bases, and 6 bases stayed unmatched. Germline CDR1 MDHEN, CDR2 SYDVKM. V is TRBV28 and J is TRBJ2-7; TRBD2 matches 7 bases. Sample: PBMCs. The source of this sequence is a woman aged 55 to 70 in good health and CMV-seronegative. The DNA for the CDR3 is TGTGCCAGCAGTTTATTGTGGGAGGGTCTGTACTTC. This translates into CASSLLWEGLYF.